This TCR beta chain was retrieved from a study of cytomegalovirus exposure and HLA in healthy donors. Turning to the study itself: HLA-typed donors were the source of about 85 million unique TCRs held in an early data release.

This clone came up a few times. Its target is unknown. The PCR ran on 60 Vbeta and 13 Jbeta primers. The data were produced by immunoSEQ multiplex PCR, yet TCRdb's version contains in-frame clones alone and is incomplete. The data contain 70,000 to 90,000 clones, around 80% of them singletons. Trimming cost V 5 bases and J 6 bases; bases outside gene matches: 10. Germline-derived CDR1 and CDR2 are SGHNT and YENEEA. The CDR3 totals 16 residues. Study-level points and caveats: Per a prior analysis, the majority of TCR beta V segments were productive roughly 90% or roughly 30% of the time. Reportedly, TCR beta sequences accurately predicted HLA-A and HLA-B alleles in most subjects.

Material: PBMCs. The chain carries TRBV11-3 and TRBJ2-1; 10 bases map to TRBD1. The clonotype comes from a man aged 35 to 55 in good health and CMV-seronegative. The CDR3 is CASSPWGGQGGNEQFF. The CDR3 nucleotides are TGTGCCAGCAGCCCCTGGGGCGGACAGGGGGGCAATGAGCAGTTCTTC.